This is a list of T cell receptor beta chains from one sample in a study. In TCRdb, the 5' RACE reads were re-called with MiXCR into one record per CDR3 protein. The sample yields tens of thousands of distinct CDR3 sequences, around 26% seen once. The sample comprised tumor-infiltrating naive CD4+ T cells sorted from the breast tumor. The receptor source for this set is a female donor with breast cancer. CDR3s include the opening cysteine and the closing phenylalanine or tryptophan. The D gene is left open where the match is weak. For some rows the clone size is stated as once, few or many, or as a class when expanded; others skip it.

D gene	V gene	J gene	clone size	CDR3 DNA	CDR3 protein
NA	TRBV7-6	TRBJ1-6	NA	TGTGCCAGCAGCAAAACCGGTAGTGCCTATAATTCACCCCTCCACTTT	CASSKTGSAYNSPLHF
TRBD2	TRBV7-9	TRBJ2-1	few	TGTGCCAGCAGCTCGGGGGGACTAGCGGGGGAGGAGCAGTTCTTC	CASSSGGLAGEEQFF
TRBD2	TRBV20-1	TRBJ2-3	few	TGCAGTGCTAGTGGGAATAGCGGGAAGGGCACAGATACGCAGTATTTT	CSASGNSGKGTDTQYF
NA	TRBV7-2	TRBJ1-3	NA	TGTGCCAGCAGCATCGACAGAAGGACCATATATTTT	CASSIDRRTIYF
NA	TRBV28	TRBJ1-1	NA	TGTGCCAGCAACTTAGGGGGGCAAACTGAAGCTTTCTTT	CASNLGGQTEAFF
NA	TRBV24-1	TRBJ2-2	once	TGTGCCGTGGGGGACTCGAACACCGGGGAGCTGTTTTTT	CAVGDSNTGELFF
NA	TRBV6-6	TRBJ2-3	few	TGTGCCAGCAGTTACCCCTCGGTGGGGGTGCGTCGGAGCGGTATTCGAGGGGATACGCAGTATTTT	CASSYPSVGVRRSGIRGDTQYF
TRBD1	TRBV12-3/TRBV12-4	TRBJ2-1	NA	TGTGCCAGCAGTCCCAGAGGACAGGGGGCGGTTTACAATGAGCAGTTCTTC	CASSPRGQGAVYNEQFF
NA	TRBV28	TRBJ1-1	once	TGTGCCAGCAGTCCCGCACAGGGAAAGAACACTGAAGCTTTCTTT	CASSPAQGKNTEAFF
NA	TRBV4-2	TRBJ2-4	few	TGTGCCAGCAGCCCTCGGGACCCCTACATTCAGTACTTC	CASSPRDPYIQYF
TRBD2	TRBV4-2	TRBJ2-5	many	TGTGCCAGCAGCCAGGGGCCCCTCGGACTAGCGGGAGGAGAGACCCAGTACTTC	CASSQGPLGLAGGETQYF
TRBD2	TRBV7-2	TRBJ2-1	NA	TGTGCCAGCAGCTTAGGGGTCTTTGCTAGCGGGAGGGATGAGCAGTTCTTC	CASSLGVFASGRDEQFF
NA	TRBV6-2/TRBV6-3	TRBJ2-5	NA	TGTGCCAGCAATCCCCGGACTCCCTCGGAGACCCAGTACTTC	CASNPRTPSETQYF
TRBD1	TRBV7-3	TRBJ1-1	NA	TGTGCCAGCAGCTCCCAGGGGGCCTACACTGAAGCTTTCTTT	CASSSQGAYTEAFF
NA	TRBV12-3/TRBV12-4	TRBJ2-2	once	TGTGCCAGCAGTTTACTTGGCCCCGGGTCCGGGGAGCTGTTTTTT	CASSLLGPGSGELFF
TRBD1	TRBV5-4	TRBJ2-5	NA	TGTGCCAGCAGCCGCCTGGGACAGTACCAAGAGACCCAGTACTTC	CASSRLGQYQETQYF
TRBD2	TRBV10-3	TRBJ2-1	many	TGTGCCATTAGGGGGACTAGCGGGAGGGCCAGGTCCTACAATGAGCAGTTCTTC	CAIRGTSGRARSYNEQFF
NA	TRBV28	TRBJ2-2	once	TGTGCCAGCAGCCCCGGCAGCCGCCTCGTCACCGGGGAGCTGGTTTTT	CASSPGSRLVTGELVF
TRBD1	TRBV6-5	TRBJ1-2	many	TGTGCCAGCAGTTCAATCCGGGACAGGGACGCTAACTATGGCTACACCTTC	CASSSIRDRDANYGYTF
NA	TRBV6-5	TRBJ1-1	few	TGTGCCAGCAGTTACTCTATAGGGGAATACACTGAAGCTTTCTTT	CASSYSIGEYTEAFF
NA	TRBV4-1	TRBJ1-1	many	TGCGCCAGCAGCCAAGGTACCTGGGGACGAATAAACACTGAAGCTTTCTTT	CASSQGTWGRINTEAFF
NA	TRBV2	TRBJ2-1	NA	TGTGCCATCCCCGTCAACAATGAGCAGTTCTTC	CAIPVNNEQFF
TRBD1	TRBV6-2/TRBV6-3	TRBJ1-3	NA	TGTGCCAGCAGTTATCCCTCCGGGACAGCCTCTGGAAACACCATATATTTT	CASSYPSGTASGNTIYF
NA	TRBV5-8	TRBJ1-3	NA	TGTGCCAGCAGCTTTATGGGAACAGGAGGAAACACCATATATTTT	CASSFMGTGGNTIYF
TRBD1	TRBV19	TRBJ1-6	few	TGTGCCAGTACTATGACAGGGCTTGATTCACCCCTCCACTTT	CASTMTGLDSPLHF
TRBD1	TRBV9	TRBJ1-2	few	TGTGCCAGCGGCTTGGGACAGCTCAGCGGCTACACCTTC	CASGLGQLSGYTF
TRBD2	TRBV7-9	TRBJ2-5	NA	TGTGCCAGCAGCATCGGGACTACTAAGAACCAAGAGACCCAGTACTTC	CASSIGTTKNQETQYF
NA	TRBV29-1	TRBJ2-1	large	TGCAGCGTCCCTGGGGGGGCGGGACACAACAATGAGCAGTTCTTC	CSVPGGAGHNNEQFF
NA	TRBV29-1	TRBJ1-5	few	TGCAGCGTTGGGGGGACGCGCAATCAGCCCCAGCATTTT	CSVGGTRNQPQHF
NA	TRBV18	TRBJ2-3	NA	TGTGCCAGCTCGCCCTACACAGATACGCAGTATTTT	CASSPYTDTQYF
NA	TRBV5-4	TRBJ2-2	NA	TGTGCCAGTCATTCCGGGACCTTAAATTCATCCCCCGGGGAGCTGTTTTTT	CASHSGTLNSSPGELFF
NA	TRBV9	TRBJ1-3	NA	TGTGCCAGCAGCACGGGACATATCTCTGGAAACACCATACATTTT	CASSTGHISGNTIHF
NA	TRBV7-9	TRBJ1-2	few	TGTGCCAGCAGCCCCATCCGAGGGTACACCTTC	CASSPIRGYTF
NA	TRBV6-4	TRBJ1-5	NA	TGTGCCAGCAGTGAAGAGTTAGGGGCAGGCCAGCCCCAGCATTTT	CASSEELGAGQPQHF
NA	TRBV2	TRBJ1-5	NA	TGTGCCAGCAGGCGAAACAGGGTTGATCAGCCCCAGCATTTT	CASRRNRVDQPQHF
NA	TRBV7-2	TRBJ1-2	NA	TGTGCCAGCAGCGCGCGGGGTCAGGTCTATGGCTACACCTTC	CASSARGQVYGYTF